This TCR beta chain stems from a study of T cells after yellow fever vaccination. V lost 0 bases to trimming and J lost 3 bases; unmatched junction nucleotides: 1. CDR1 SEHNR and CDR2 FQNEAQ come from the germline V gene (reference sequence). The CDR3 is made up of 15 amino acids. Each CDR3 protein gets one entry after TCRdb re-called the 5' RACE reads with MiXCR. Of about 360,000 distinct CDR3 sequences listed, under 7.5% were seen once; the top ten hold approximately 16%. This TCR was sampled from a man aged 30 to 39 who received the YFV17D yellow fever vaccine. Sample: PBMCs, taken 5 days after the yellow fever booster vaccination. V gene TRBV7-9 combines with J gene TRBJ1-4, with 7 bases lining up with TRBD1. This CDR3 is CASSLAQGANEKLFF. CDR3 coding DNA: TGTGCCAGCAGCTTAGCGCAGGGGGCTAATGAAAAACTGTTTTTT.